Listed below are T cell receptor beta chains from one sample, sequenced in a study of blood T cell repertoires in COVID-19. Here immunoSEQ multiplex PCR was the method, and the copy in TCRdb shows in-frame clones only, minus some. The table lists about 150,000 clones, around four fifths of them singletons, with about 1.9% in the top ten. Material for sequencing was peripheral blood. These TCRs come from a woman aged 80 or older with acute or convalescent COVID-19. Both conserved end residues are part of each CDR3. Fields, in order: J gene, clone size, D gene, V gene, CDR3 protein, CDR3 DNA. The D gene is left open where the match is weak. Only part of the rows carry a size: once, few, many, or a class if the clone is expanded.

>TRBJ2-1|-|TRBD2|TRBV29-1
CSVESGRGLGNEQFF
TGCAGCGTTGAAAGCGGGAGGGGTCTTGGGAATGAGCAGTTCTTC
>TRBJ2-7|-|TRBD1|TRBV7-9
CASSFGTVISSYEQYF
TGTGCCAGCAGCTTCGGGACAGTAATTAGCTCCTACGAGCAGTACTTC
>TRBJ1-3|-|-|TRBV14
CASSRLAGSGNTIYF
TGTGCCAGCAGCCGGCTCGCAGGTTCTGGAAACACCATATATTTT
>TRBJ1-6|-|-|TRBV19
CASSPAAGRNNSPLHF
TGTGCCAGTAGCCCGGCCGCGGGACGGAATAATTCACCCCTCCACTTT
>TRBJ2-5|-|-|TRBV9
CASSVGRDQETQYF
TGTGCCAGCAGCGTAGGGCGGGACCAAGAGACCCAGTACTTC
>TRBJ2-3|-|-|TRBV9
CASSVGTTDTQYF
TGTGCCAGCAGCGTAGGGACTACAGATACGCAGTATTTT
>TRBJ1-1|-|-|TRBV5-6
CASIGGNTEAFF
TGTGCCAGCATCGGAGGGAACACTGAAGCTTTCTTT
>TRBJ2-2|-|-|TRBV12-3/TRBV12-4
CASRTANTGELFF
TGTGCCAGTCGGACAGCGAACACCGGGGAGCTGTTTTTT
>TRBJ1-4|-|TRBD1|TRBV2
CASRNPGQELEKLFF
TGTGCCAGCAGAAACCCGGGACAGGAGCTAGAAAAACTGTTTTTT
>TRBJ1-3|-|-|TRBV29-1
CSVAHGNTIYF
TGCAGCGTGGCCCATGGAAACACCATATATTTT
>TRBJ1-2|-|TRBD1|TRBV6-1
CASSEASTGPYGYTF
TGTGCCAGCAGTGAAGCCTCGACAGGGCCCTATGGCTACACCTTC
>TRBJ1-5|-|-|TRBV7-2
CASSLIGDSNQPQHF
TGTGCCAGCAGCTTAATCGGGGATAGCAATCAGCCCCAGCATTTT
>TRBJ1-5|-|-|TRBV21-1
CANHRGQPQHF
TGTGCCAACCACAGGGGGCAGCCCCAGCATTTT
>TRBJ2-3|-|-|TRBV4-1
CASSQEYLATDTQYF
TGCGCCAGCAGCCAAGAGTATCTAGCGACAGATACGCAGTATTTT
>TRBJ2-1|-|-|TRBV15
CATSSSRGNEQFF
TGTGCCACCAGCAGTTCCCGAGGAAATGAGCAGTTCTTC
>TRBJ2-7|few|TRBD2|TRBV6-6
CASSRPGLAGGNNEQYF
TGTGCCAGCAGTCGACCGGGACTAGCGGGAGGTAACAACGAGCAGTACTTC
>TRBJ1-6|-|-|TRBV30
CAWSPATSSPLHF
TGTGCCTGGAGTCCCGCTACTTCGTCACCCCTCCACTTT
>TRBJ1-4|-|-|TRBV6-5
CASRDSATNEKLFF
TGTGCCAGCAGGGACAGTGCAACTAATGAAAAACTGTTTTTT
>TRBJ2-1|few|TRBD1|TRBV6-2/TRBV6-3
CASSYTTGGARNEQFF
TGTGCCAGCAGTTACACGACAGGGGGCGCGAGGAATGAGCAGTTCTTC
>TRBJ1-1|-|-|TRBV7-2
CASSLDPGNTEAFF
TGTGCCAGCAGCTTAGATCCAGGTAACACTGAAGCTTTCTTT
>TRBJ2-7|-|-|TRBV25-1
CASSEGGGNYEQYF
TGTGCCAGCAGTGAAGGCGGCGGAAACTACGAGCAGTACTTC
>TRBJ1-4|-|-|TRBV7-9
CASSLTATNEKLFF
TGTGCCAGCAGCTTAACGGCAACTAATGAAAAACTGTTTTTT
>TRBJ2-5|-|TRBD1|TRBV19
CASSRRQGEETQYF
TGTGCCAGTAGTCGCCGACAGGGGGAAGAGACCCAGTACTTC
>TRBJ1-1|-|-|TRBV27
CASSLRGGTEAFF
TGTGCCAGCAGTTTAAGGGGGGGAACTGAAGCTTTCTTT
>TRBJ2-3|once|TRBD1|TRBV9
CASSVEGPGQGLDTQYF
TGTGCCAGCAGCGTAGAGGGACCGGGACAGGGGTTAGATACGCAGTATTTT
>TRBJ1-3|few|TRBD1|TRBV12-3/TRBV12-4
CASSQGAGNTIYF
TGTGCCAGCAGTCAGGGGGCTGGAAACACCATATATTTT
>TRBJ2-3|-|TRBD1|TRBV9
CASSPTGLTDTQYF
TGTGCCAGCAGCCCGACAGGGTTAACAGATACGCAGTATTTT
>TRBJ2-2|-|-|TRBV9
CASSVGQTNTGELFF
TGTGCCAGCAGCGTAGGACAGACTAACACCGGGGAGCTGTTTTTT
>TRBJ1-1|-|-|TRBV12-3/TRBV12-4
CASRRVTAFF
TGTGCCAGCAGGAGGGTTACAGCTTTCTTT
>TRBJ2-3|once|TRBD1|TRBV28
CASSFSTGDTDTQYF
TGTGCCAGCAGTTTCTCGACAGGGGACACAGATACGCAGTATTTT
>TRBJ2-3|many|-|TRBV28
CASSLDSTTDTQYF
TGTGCCAGCAGTTTGGACTCAACCACAGATACGCAGTATTTT
>TRBJ1-5|-|-|TRBV28
CASSFDSYSNQPQHF
TGTGCCAGCAGCTTCGACAGTTATAGCAATCAGCCCCAGCATTTT
>TRBJ2-6|-|-|TRBV7-9
CASSSRTSWSSGANVLTF
TGTGCCAGCAGCTCCAGGACAAGCTGGTCTTCTGGGGCCAACGTCCTGACTTTC
>TRBJ2-7|few|-|TRBV6-5
CASSYGRGSDEQYF
TGTGCCAGCAGTTACGGTCGGGGAAGTGACGAGCAGTACTTC
>TRBJ1-4|-|TRBD1|TRBV5-1
CASSLADRNNEKLFF
TGCGCCAGCAGCTTGGCGGACAGGAATAATGAAAAACTGTTTTTT
>TRBJ1-1|-|-|TRBV6-6
CASTSRASVNTEAFF
TGTGCCAGCACCTCGCGGGCGTCAGTGAACACTGAAGCTTTCTTT
>TRBJ2-5|once|TRBD2|TRBV3-1/TRBV3-2
CASSHASGDGQETQYF
TGTGCCAGCAGCCATGCTAGCGGAGACGGGCAAGAGACCCAGTACTTC
>TRBJ1-3|-|-|TRBV6-5
CASSATGSRGNTIYF
TGTGCCAGCAGCGCCACGGGGAGCCGAGGAAACACCATATATTTT
>TRBJ1-6|-|-|TRBV30
CAWWQGTGSPLHF
TGTGCCTGGTGGCAGGGAACAGGATCACCCCTCCACTTT
>TRBJ2-1|-|TRBD2|TRBV19
CASSITSGGWDEQFF
TGTGCCAGTAGTATTACTAGCGGGGGGTGGGATGAGCAGTTCTTC
>TRBJ2-7|-|-|TRBV12-3/TRBV12-4
CATRYNEQYF
TGTGCCACCCGTTATAACGAGCAGTACTTC
>TRBJ2-5|-|-|TRBV3-1/TRBV3-2
CASSQEAETQYF
TGTGCCAGCAGCCAAGAAGCTGAGACCCAGTACTTC
>TRBJ2-1|once|TRBD2|TRBV3-1/TRBV3-2
CASSQGTSGGAYNEQFF
TGTGCCAGCAGCCAAGGGACTAGCGGGGGGGCTTACAATGAGCAGTTCTTC
>TRBJ2-1|-|TRBD2|TRBV3-1/TRBV3-2
CASSQASGGARFF
TGTGCCAGCAGCCAAGCTAGCGGGGGGGCGAGGTTCTTC
>TRBJ1-2|once|TRBD1|TRBV6-5
CASRAGTGYTYGYTF
TGTGCCAGCAGGGCCGGGACAGGGTATACCTATGGCTACACCTTC
>TRBJ1-1|few|TRBD1|TRBV7-6
CASSYHRDSEAFF
TGTGCCAGCAGCTATCACCGGGACAGTGAAGCTTTCTTT
>TRBJ1-1|-|TRBD1|TRBV3-1/TRBV3-2
CASSLRTGTGAEAFF
TGTGCCAGCAGCTTACGAACCGGGACAGGGGCTGAAGCTTTCTTT
>TRBJ1-2|-|-|TRBV6-5
CASRLPAGEGYTF
TGTGCCAGCAGACTTCCGGCAGGGGAGGGCTACACCTTC
>TRBJ2-1|-|TRBD2|TRBV9
CASSVEISGRAGREQFF
TGTGCCAGCAGCGTAGAAATTAGCGGGAGGGCCGGTAGAGAGCAGTTCTTC
>TRBJ2-7|once|TRBD1|TRBV6-2/TRBV6-3
CASSPRDSTYEQYF
TGTGCCAGCAGTCCCCGGGACAGCACCTACGAGCAGTACTTC
>TRBJ1-3|-|-|TRBV3-1/TRBV3-2
CASSQVLSQGPSGNTIYF
TGTGCCAGCAGCCAAGTTCTCTCGCAGGGTCCCTCTGGAAACACCATATATTTT
>TRBJ1-1|-|-|TRBV10-3
CAISESSWAKDTEAFF
TGTGCCATCAGTGAGTCGTCATGGGCCAAGGATACTGAAGCTTTCTTT
>TRBJ1-1|-|TRBD1|TRBV7-2
CASSSWTGGPATFF
TGTGCCAGCAGCTCGTGGACAGGGGGCCCCGCGACTTTCTTT
>TRBJ2-5|-|TRBD2|TRBV5-1
CASSASSGGRETQYF
TGCGCCAGCAGCGCGTCTAGCGGGGGTCGAGAGACCCAGTACTTC
>TRBJ2-7|once|-|TRBV2
CASSPGTPIYEQYF
TGTGCCAGCAGTCCCGGGACACCCATCTACGAGCAGTACTTC